This TCR beta chain originates from a study of radiotherapy plus CTLA-4 blockade in lung cancer. Notes on this clone: The antigen is not known.

Sequencing was performed with immunoSEQ multiplex PCR; in TCRdb, only in-frame clones are kept and a portion is missing. The data show roughly 100,000 clones, with over 65% seen just once and about 2.2% held by the top ten. In chemo-refractory metastatic non-small-cell lung cancer, patients got ipilimumab CTLA-4 blockade together with focal radiation. Study conclusions and caveats: An expansion of tumor-derived TCR clones occurred in blood after radiotherapy plus ipilimumab.

Sequenced here: peripheral blood, sampled from a patient treated with radiotherapy plus ipilimumab. The receptor comes from a human donor with non-small cell lung cancer that progressed on radiotherapy plus ipilimumab. Some clones in this sample may be carry-over from other donors' samples.

The DNA of the CDR3 is TGTGCCAGCTCACCAAATGGACAGGGTTATGGCTACACCTTC. Protein sequence: CASSPNGQGYGYTF. The genes are TRBV18 and TRBJ1-2; 8 nucleotides match TRBD1. Germline loops: CDR1 KGHSH, CDR2 LQKENI. J lost 5 bases, V lost 2 bases, and 4 bases had no gene match. The CDR3 runs to 14 residues.